This entry lists 20 T cell receptor beta chains sequenced from one sample in a study of OX40 agonist ivuxolimab in advanced cancers. Some clones are missing from TCRdb's copy, which holds only in-frame ones; the method was immunoSEQ multiplex PCR. There are over 30,000 clones in the sample; over 60% occur only once, and about 21% lies in the top ten. The sample here was CD4+ or CD8+ T cells sorted from blood, taken in a trial of the OX40 agonist ivuxolimab. Source of these receptors: an adult with an advanced solid tumor such as melanoma, head and neck, liver or kidney cancer.

The genes are TRBV28 and TRBJ1-5; 8 bases are a match to TRBD1. The CDR3 totals 13 residues. The germline V gene encodes CDR1 MDHEN and CDR2 SYDVKM. V shed 8 bases and J 6 bases; nucleotides not matched to a gene: 6. The CDR3 spells CASDRGRGQPQHF. The CDR3 DNA reads TGTGCCAGCGACAGGGGCAGGGGTCAGCCCCAGCATTTT.

This chain links TRBV7-6 with TRBJ2-2; the match to TRBD2 covers 11 bases. Germline loops: CDR1 SGHVS, CDR2 FNYEAQ. CDR3 size: 20 residues. The ends lost 5 bases at V and 0 bases at J; junction bases unmatched: 14. CDR3 in DNA: TGTGCCAGCAGCCGCAACCCTCGGTATAGCGGGGGGGCGAACACCGGGGAGCTGTTTTTT. Its protein product is CASSRNPRYSGGANTGELFF.

The DNA of the CDR3 is TGTGCCAGCAGCTTAGGGACAGGGGGCAATAGCATTCAGTACTTC. Translating it yields CASSLGTGGNSIQYF. This sequence joins TRBV7-9 and TRBJ2-4; 11 bases are shared with TRBD1. The CDR3 contains 15 residues. Germline V gives CDR1 SEHNR, CDR2 FQNEAQ (reference sequence). J lost 9 bases, V lost 1 base, and 5 bases had no gene match.

V gene TRBV12-2 combines with J gene TRBJ2-7; the listed D gene, TRBD2, was not tested against the DNA. TRBV12-2 is assigned pseudogene status. This CDR3 comprises 14 residues. The chain's CDR3 is CASRFPGVRYEQYV. The CDR3 coding sequence is TGTGCAAGTCGCTTCCCGGGGGTTCGGTACGAGCAGTACGTC.

A few counts support this clone. V and J are TRBV19 and TRBJ2-1; 9 nucleotides match TRBD1. Germline CDR1 is LNHDA and CDR2 is SQIVND (reference sequence). Trimming at V came to 5 bases and at J to 1 base, leaving 6 bases not matched to a gene. The CDR3 totals 16 residues. CDR3 region: CASSLTGTGSYNEQFF. CDR3 DNA: TGTGCCAGTAGTCTAACCGGGACAGGGTCCTACAATGAGCAGTTCTTC.

This clone was counted only a few times. The chain carries TRBV5-8 and TRBJ1-2; TRBD1 might be the D (5 bases). The germline CDR1 and CDR2 sequences are SGHTS and YDEGEE. The CDR3 totals 13 residues. The CDR3 DNA reads as TGTGTATACGGCGGGGCCAGCAACTATGGCTACACCTTC. As protein: CVYGGASNYGYTF. The full variable domain, completed using reference TRBV5-8 and TRBJ1-2, is EAGVTQSPTHLIKTRGQQATLRCSPISGHTSVYWYQQALGLGLQFLLWYDEGEERNRGNFPPRFSGRQFPNYSSELNVNALELEDSALYLCVYGGASNYGYTFGSGTRLTVV.

V is TRBV7-7 and J is TRBJ2-7, with 13 bases lining up with TRBD2. J was trimmed by 1 base and V by 5 bases; bases with no gene match: 2. Germline CDR1 is SSHAT and CDR2 is FNYEAQ (reference sequence). The CDR3 has 15 residues. CDR3 DNA sequence: TGTGCCAGCAGCCAGGGACTAGCGGGGTCCTACGAGCAGTACTTC. Translation: CASSQGLAGSYEQYF.

This chain links TRBV7-2 with TRBJ1-4; a weak D match, TRBD1 (6 bases). V shed 9 bases and J shed 7 bases, with 18 bases lying between them. This CDR3 region has 14 residues. Germline CDR1 SGHTA, CDR2 FQGNSA. The CDR3 loop is CASGAGGAGEKLFF. The CDR3 DNA is TGTGCCAGTGGGGCGGGGGGCGCCGGTGAAAAACTGTTTTTT. Based on the CDR3 plus reference TRBV7-2 and TRBJ1-4, the full variable domain is GAGVSQSPSNKVTEKGKDVELRCDPISGHTALYWYRQSLGQGLEFLIYFQGNSAPDKSGLPSDRFSAERTGGSVSTLTIQRTQQEDSAVYLCASGAGGAGEKLFFGSGTQLSVL.

V gene TRBV5-1 combines with J gene TRBJ2-1; D unclear. The CDR3 has 11 amino acids. Germline V lookup: CDR1 SGHRS, CDR2 YFSETQ. V lost 2 bases to trimming and J lost 8 bases, with 5 bases between them. The CDR3 protein is CASSLNYEQFF. The CDR3 DNA reads TGCGCCAGCAGCTTAAACTATGAGCAGTTCTTC.

The V and J genes are TRBV5-1 and TRBJ2-7; 9 bases are shared with TRBD1. The J segment lost 3 bases and the V segment lost 4 bases, leaving 5 bases of the junction unmatched. Germline CDR1 SGHRS, CDR2 YFSETQ. The CDR3 is 14 residues long. CDR3 residues: CASSTGQGSYEQYF. The CDR3 DNA is TGCGCCAGCAGCACGGGACAGGGAAGCTACGAGCAGTACTTC. Full variable domain (remainder filled in from reference TRBV5-1 and TRBJ2-7): KAGVTQTPRYLIKTRGQQVTLSCSPISGHRSVSWYQQTPGQGLQFLFEYFSETQRNKGNFPGRFSGRQFSNSRSEMNVSTLELGDSALYLCASSTGQGSYEQYFGPGTRLTVT.

This clone was seen just once. DNA of the CDR3: TGTGCCATCAGTGAGACGGGTAATGGTGAAAAACTGTTTTTT. Its translation: CAISETGNGEKLFF. The chain combines TRBV10-3 with TRBJ1-4; no definite D call. This CDR3 contains 14 residues. CDR1 and CDR2 from the germline V gene are ENHRY and SYGVKD. V shed 2 bases and J shed 7 bases, with 11 bases lying between them.

This clone was picked up a small number of times. The chain combines TRBV7-8 with TRBJ1-3, with D unclear. V lost 2 bases and J 0 bases, leaving 8 bases between the germline ends. This CDR3 region has 15 residues. The germline gives CDR1 SGHVS, CDR2 FQNEAQ. CDR3 amino acids: CASSLTTYSGNTIYF. The CDR3 DNA reads TGTGCCAGCAGCTTAACCACTTACTCTGGAAACACCATATATTTT.

This clone was seen a handful of times. The gene calls are TRBV11-3 and TRBJ2-1; 8 positions agree with TRBD1. The ends lost 5 bases at V and 3 bases at J; junction bases unmatched: 6. This CDR3 is 15 amino acids long. The germline gives CDR1 SGHNT, CDR2 YENEEA. CDR3 bases: TGTGCCAGCAGCCTCCGACAGGGGAACTACAATGAGCAGTTCTTC. It codes for CASSLRQGNYNEQFF.

V usage is TRBV7-9 and J usage is TRBJ1-4; D is ambiguous. The CDR3 is 14 amino acids. Germline CDR1 SEHNR, CDR2 FQNEAQ (reference sequence). Trimming took off 4 bases at V and 10 bases at J, with 16 bases between the two ends. CDR3 bases: TGTGCCAGCAGCTCCACTTATGAGGGTGGAAAACTGTTTTTT. Amino acids: CASSSTYEGGKLFF. Based on the CDR3 plus reference TRBV7-9 and TRBJ1-4, the full variable domain is DTGVSQNPRHKITKRGQNVTFRCDPISEHNRLYWYRQTLGQGPEFLTYFQNEAQLEKSRLLSDRFSAERPKGSFSTLEIQRTEQGDSAMYLCASSSTYEGGKLFFGSGTQLSVL.

The chain joins TRBV30 to TRBJ1-6, with D tentatively TRBD1 (6 bases). Germline V lookup: CDR1 GTSNPN, CDR2 SVGIG (reference sequence). Deletions cut 8 bases from V and 4 bases from J, with 12 bases between. The CDR3 spans 13 residues. Here the CDR3 reads CAQRQEYNSPLHF. The CDR3, as DNA: TGTGCCCAACGACAGGAGTATAATTCACCCCTCCACTTT.

This clone qualifies as medium-sized. The chain joins TRBV5-1 to TRBJ1-2, with D maybe TRBD1 (5 bases). The germline gives CDR1 SGHRS, CDR2 YFSETQ. Trimming removed 4 bases at V and 2 bases at J, with 9 bases between. This CDR3 has 13 residues. CDR3 residues: CASSPEGNYGYTF. CDR3 nucleotide sequence: TGCGCCAGCAGCCCGGAGGGGAACTATGGCTACACCTTC.

This clone was counted only a few times. The chain is built from TRBV5-1 and TRBJ1-5, with a tentative D call TRBD1 (5 bases). Trimming shortened V by 4 bases and J by 4 bases, and 15 bases separated the two germline ends. The length of the CDR3 is 15 residues. CDR1 and CDR2 (germline): SGHRS, YFSETQ. The CDR3 loop reads CASSADGQANQPQHF. DNA for the CDR3: TGCGCCAGCAGCGCGGATGGACAAGCAAATCAGCCCCAGCATTTT.

J is TRBJ2-2 and V is TRBV2; 8 bases map to TRBD1. Germline V gene data show CDR1 as SNHLY and CDR2 as FYNNEI. The ends lost 5 bases at V and 1 base at J; junction bases unmatched: 3. The CDR3 runs 15 residues. The CDR3: CASSNRGLNTGELFF. CDR3 bases: TGTGCCAGCAGTAACAGGGGGTTGAACACCGGGGAGCTGTTTTTT. Together with reference TRBV2 and TRBJ2-2, the CDR3 gives the full variable domain: EPEVTQTPSHQVTQMGQEVILRCVPISNHLYFYWYRQILGQKVEFLVSFYNNEISEKSEIFDDQFSVERPDGSNFTLKIRSTKLEDSAMYFCASSNRGLNTGELFFGEGSRLTVL.

This chain uses TRBV25-1 with TRBJ1-3; D is possibly TRBD1 (6 bases). This CDR3 is 17 amino acids long. V lost 6 bases and J lost 0, with 18 bases in between. Germline V gene sequence: CDR1 MGHDK, CDR2 SYGVNS. The CDR3 nucleotides read TGTGCCAGCAGCAATCTTGGGGGCCGTAGCTCTGGAAACACCATATATTTT. It yields the protein CASSNLGGRSSGNTIYF. The whole variable domain, filled in from reference TRBV25-1 and TRBJ1-3, reads EADIYQTPRYLVIGTGKKITLECSQTMGHDKMYWYQQDPGMELHLIHYSYGVNSTEKGDLSSESTVSRIRTEHFPLTLESARPSHTSQYLCASSNLGGRSSGNTIYFGEGSWLTVV.

This clone was recorded a few times. V and J are TRBV29-1 and TRBJ1-1; no firm D call. The CDR3 extends over 13 amino acids. The V gene lost 4 bases and the J gene lost 5 bases, with 14 bases spanning the gap. Per germline, CDR1 SQVTM and CDR2 ANQGSEA. CDR3 DNA: TGCAGCGTTGTAAGATCTATAGGGACTGAAGCTTTCTTT. Encoded protein: CSVVRSIGTEAFF.